This entry lists 10 T cell receptor beta chains sequenced from one sample in a study of cytomegalovirus exposure and HLA in healthy donors. The study ran its PCR with 60 Vbeta and 13 Jbeta primers. Clones were sequenced by immunoSEQ multiplex PCR, and TCRdb holds only the in-frame ones, with some missing. The listing records about 160,000 clones. The source material was PBMCs. These receptors were taken from a woman aged 55-70 years in good health and CMV-seronegative.

The gene calls are TRBV5-5 and TRBJ2-3, with 7 positions matching TRBD1. The CDR3 loop spans 14 amino acids. V shed 4 bases, J shed 4 bases, and the junction held 6 bases outside the gene matches. CDR1 is SGHKS, CDR2 YYEKEE, per germline (reference sequence). CDR3 DNA: TGTGCCAGCAGCCCAGAGACAGGGTCAGATACGCAGTATTTT. It translates to CASSPETGSDTQYF.

This rearrangement joins TRBV6-1 to TRBJ1-2; 7 nucleotides line up with TRBD1. The length of the CDR3 is 13 residues. The V segment lost 6 bases and the J segment 3 bases; nucleotides outside the gene matches: 4. The germline CDR1 and CDR2 sequences are MNHNS and SASEGT. CDR3 protein: CASRTGTDYGYTF. CDR3 nucleotide sequence: TGTGCCAGCAGAACCGGGACAGACTATGGCTACACCTTC.

The chain combines TRBV5-4 with TRBJ1-1, with a weak D call TRBD1 (5 bases). V lost 1 base to trimming and J lost 5 bases, with 12 bases between them. Germline CDR1 SGHNT, CDR2 YYREEE (reference sequence). The CDR3 is made up of 14 amino acids. Here the CDR3 DNA reads TGTGCCAGCAGCTTGTGGGAGGGGCGGACTGAAGCTTTCTTT. This encodes CASSLWEGRTEAFF.

This chain links TRBV7-2 with TRBJ2-7; 7 bases are shared with TRBD1. Germline CDR1 is SGHTA and CDR2 is FQGNSA. Unmatched junction bases numbered 3, after V lost 1 base and J lost 3 bases. This CDR3 has 14 residues. The CDR3 sequence: CASSLGQGYYEQYF. The CDR3 nucleotides read TGTGCCAGCAGCTTAGGACAGGGATACTACGAGCAGTACTTC.

The chain has TRBV6-4 and TRBJ2-3, with unresolved D. CDR1 MRHNA and CDR2 SNTAGT come from the germline V gene. This CDR3 contains 13 residues. V was shortened by 2 bases and J by 5 bases, with 8 bases between the two germline ends. CDR3 in amino acids: CASSDVRGDTQYF. CDR3 bases: TGTGCCAGCAGTGACGTTCGAGGAGATACGCAGTATTTT.

This rearrangement joins TRBV18 to TRBJ1-1, with 7 bases lining up with TRBD1. J lost 2 bases, V lost 8 bases, and 11 bases had no gene match. Germline values: CDR1 KGHSH, CDR2 LQKENI. The CDR3 contains 15 residues. The CDR3 DNA sequence: TGTGCCAGCCCATCTAAACAGGGGAGTAACACTGAAGCTTTCTTT. It is translated as CASPSKQGSNTEAFF.

This rearrangement joins TRBV5-1 to TRBJ1-1; the D is unclear. The CDR3 contains 13 residues. Germline V gives CDR1 SGHRS, CDR2 YFSETQ. V lost 4 bases, J lost 1 base, and 8 bases lay in between. The CDR3 DNA reads as TGCGCCAGCAGCCCTAAGAAGAACACTGAAGCTTTCTTT. Its protein is CASSPKKNTEAFF.

This rearrangement joins TRBV28 to TRBJ1-5; D may be TRBD1 (6 bases). Germline loops: CDR1 MDHEN, CDR2 SYDVKM. Between the trimmed V and J ends, which lost 4 bases and 10 bases, there was a span of 26 bases. The CDR3 covers 17 residues. The DNA for the CDR3 is TGTGCCAGCAGTTCTTTCTCCGGGACATCCTTCCCAGGACCCCAGCATTTT. This gives the protein CASSSFSGTSFPGPQHF. Variable domain in full (rest from reference TRBV28 and TRBJ1-5): DVKVTQSSRYLVKRTGEKVFLECVQDMDHENMFWYRQDPGLGLRLIYFSYDVKMKEKGDIPEGYSVSREKKERFSLILESASTNQTSMYLCASSSFSGTSFPGPQHFGDGTRLSIL.

The J gene is TRBJ2-1, the V gene TRBV7-3; 10 positions match TRBD2. Germline V gene sequence: CDR1 SGHTA, CDR2 FQGTGA. With 2 bases clipped from V and 7 bases from J, the junction kept 5 bases outside the gene matches. The CDR3 extends over 15 amino acids. DNA of the CDR3: TGTGCCAGCAGCTTAGGAGCGGGAGGGAGGAATGAGCAGTTCTTC. It yields the protein CASSLGAGGRNEQFF.

The chain carries TRBV7-9 and TRBJ2-7; D might be TRBD1 (5 bases). Germline values: CDR1 SEHNR, CDR2 FQNEAQ (reference sequence). With 4 bases removed from V and 4 bases from J, the gap between germline ends came to 8 bases. This CDR3 has 12 residues. The CDR3, as DNA: TGTGCCAGCAGCTCTACAGGATACGAGCAGTACTTC. Its protein product is CASSSTGYEQYF. Drawing the rest from reference TRBV7-9 and TRBJ2-7, the complete variable domain is DTGVSQNPRHKITKRGQNVTFRCDPISEHNRLYWYRQTLGQGPEFLTYFQNEAQLEKSRLLSDRFSAERPKGSFSTLEIQRTEQGDSAMYLCASSSTGYEQYFGPGTRLTVT.